Listed below are T cell receptor beta chains from one sample, sequenced in a study of blood T cell repertoires in COVID-19. Data came from immunoSEQ multiplex PCR; TCRdb stores just in-frame clones and leaves some out. Of about 110,000 clones in the sample, about three quarters were seen once. Sequenced: peripheral blood. The receptor set was obtained from a middle-aged woman with acute or convalescent COVID-19. Each CDR3 is given with its conserved first and last residue. Each record gives: CDR3 length, D gene, V gene, J gene, clone size, CDR3 protein, CDR3 DNA. The D gene is left open where the match is weak. The size of a clone is reported for some rows only, either as once, few or many, or as a class for expanded clones.

>11|.|TRBV9|TRBJ1-2|.
CASSSNHGYTF
TGTGCCAGCAGCTCAAATCATGGCTACACCTTC
>14|.|TRBV2|TRBJ1-2|few
CASSGDTVLYGYTF
TGTGCCAGCAGTGGGGACACCGTTTTATATGGCTACACCTTC
>16|.|TRBV5-4|TRBJ2-5|.
CASSLASGGGRETQYF
TGTGCCAGCAGCTTGGCCAGTGGGGGAGGCAGGGAGACCCAGTACTTC
>14|TRBD2|TRBV4-1|TRBJ2-3|.
CASRLSGGTDTQYF
TGCGCCAGCCGATTAAGCGGGGGAACAGATACGCAGTATTTT
>13|.|TRBV30|TRBJ1-4|.
CAQSRGTNEKLFF
TGTGCTCAATCCAGGGGAACTAATGAAAAACTGTTTTTT
>16|.|TRBV5-5|TRBJ2-7|.
CASIPGSGDATYEQYF
TGTGCCAGCATCCCCGGATCCGGAGATGCGACCTACGAGCAGTACTTC
>17|TRBD1|TRBV12-5|TRBJ2-1|.
CASGSSLTGSSYNEQFF
TGTGCTAGTGGTTCCTCCCTGACAGGGAGCTCCTACAATGAGCAGTTCTTC
>16|TRBD1|TRBV7-2|TRBJ1-4|.
CASSPRSGQGYEKLFF
TGTGCCAGCAGCCCCCGGTCCGGACAGGGTTATGAAAAACTGTTTTTT
>15|.|TRBV9|TRBJ1-6|.
CASSGGQIGDSPLHF
TGTGCCAGCAGCGGAGGACAAATTGGAGATTCACCCCTCCACTTT
>15|TRBD2|TRBV19|TRBJ2-7|.
CASSTLGRGDYEQYF
TGTGCCAGTAGTACTCTCGGACGGGGGGACTACGAGCAGTACTTC